The present entry profiles one T cell receptor (beta chain) with its context. The table came from immunoSEQ multiplex PCR; TCRdb's copy has only in-frame clones and leaves some out. The profile shows some 360,000 clones, about 87% of them singletons. This sample is part of a study of blood T cell repertoires in COVID-19. As for the study in general: The samples span acute and convalescent COVID-19 from the United States, Italy and Spain.

V lost 2 bases and J lost 2; bases outside the gene matches: 18. The CDR3 totals 22 residues. The germline CDR1 and CDR2 sequences are MDHEN and SYDVKM. The clonotype originates from an older woman with COVID-19, enrolled during active disease. The V call is TRBV28, the J call TRBJ2-3, with 14 bases identical to TRBD2. Sequencing was done on a sample of peripheral blood. The CDR3 coding sequence is TGTGCCAGCAGTTTAGGGGTTATGGGACTAGCGGGGGAGTCAATCTCCACAGATACGCAGTATTTT. This encodes CASSLGVMGLAGESISTDTQYF.